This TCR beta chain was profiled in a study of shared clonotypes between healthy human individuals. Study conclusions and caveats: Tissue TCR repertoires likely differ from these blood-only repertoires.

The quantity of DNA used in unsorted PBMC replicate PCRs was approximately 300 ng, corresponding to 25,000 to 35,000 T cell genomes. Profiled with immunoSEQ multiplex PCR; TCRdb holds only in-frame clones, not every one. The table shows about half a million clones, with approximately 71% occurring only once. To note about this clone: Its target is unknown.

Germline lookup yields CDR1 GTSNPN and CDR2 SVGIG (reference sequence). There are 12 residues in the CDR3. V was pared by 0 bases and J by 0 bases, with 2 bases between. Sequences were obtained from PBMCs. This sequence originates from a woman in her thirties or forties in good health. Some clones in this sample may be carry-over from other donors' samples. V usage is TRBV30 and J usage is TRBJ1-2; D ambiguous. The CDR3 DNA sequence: TGTGCCTGGAGTGTTTCTAACTATGGCTACACCTTC. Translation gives CAWSVSNYGYTF.